The 8 T cell receptor beta chains given below trace back to one sample, sequenced in a study of Ad26.COV2.S vaccination and SARS-CoV-2 variants. Sequencing was performed with immunoSEQ multiplex PCR; in TCRdb, only in-frame clones are kept and a portion is missing. The sample gives about 100,000 clones, about 78% of which show up once; 15% to 20% is in the top ten. Sequencing used peripheral blood, obtained after recovery from COVID-19. The receptors derive from a human donor who had recovered from COVID-19.

The gene calls are TRBV3-1 (or the pseudogene TRBV3-2) and TRBJ2-7; D uncertain. Per germline, CDR1 LGHDT and CDR2 YNNKEL (reference sequence). V gave up 1 base and J gave up 6 bases, with 7 bases separating them. The length of the CDR3 is 12 residues. The CDR3: CASSQAFSEQYF. CDR3 sequence (DNA): TGTGCCAGCAGCCAAGCATTTTCCGAGCAGTACTTC.

The rearrangement joins TRBV5-1 to TRBJ2-5, with D perhaps assigned TRBD1 or TRBD2 (6 bases each). Germline CDR1 is SGHRS and CDR2 is YFSETQ. V lost 1 base to trimming and J lost 4 bases, with 14 bases between them. This CDR3 comprises 15 residues. CDR3 nucleotide sequence: TGCGCCAGCAGCTTGAGTCGGGGGCCAGCAGAGACCCAGTACTTC. As protein: CASSLSRGPAETQYF.

This chain links TRBV30 with TRBJ2-6; D is unresolved. This CDR3 has 13 amino acids. Germline V gene sequence: CDR1 GTSNPN, CDR2 SVGIG (reference sequence). The V end lost 5 bases, the J end lost 4 bases, and 9 bases lay between the germline ends. CDR3 coding DNA: TGTGCCTGGGCCGTCCGCGGGGCCAACGTCCTGACTTTC. Protein sequence: CAWAVRGANVLTF.

The V gene is TRBV11-3, the J gene TRBJ2-3; D remains ambiguous. Deletions cut 0 bases from V and 3 bases from J, with 1 base between. The CDR3 covers 12 residues. From germline, CDR1 is SGHNT and CDR2 YENEEA. This CDR3 is CASSLDTDTQYF. The DNA for the CDR3 is TGTGCCAGCAGCTTAGATACAGATACGCAGTATTTT.

This clone has only a few counts. This chain joins TRBV24-1 and TRBJ2-3; D call uncertain. The length of the CDR3 is 14 residues. The V gene's germline CDR1 is KGHDR and CDR2 SFDVKD. Trimming took 9 bases from V and 2 from J, leaving 14 bases between them. The CDR3 nucleotides are TGTGCCACCGAAGCGCGCCCCGACACAGATACGCAGTATTTT. Its protein product is CATEARPDTDTQYF.

V gene TRBV5-5 combines with J gene TRBJ1-4, with 9 bases matching TRBD1. Germline CDR1 reads SGHKS; CDR2 reads YYEKEE (reference sequence). With V trimmed by 5 bases and J by 7 bases, 12 bases remained unmatched. This CDR3 has 16 amino acids. This chain's CDR3 is CASSGQGLDVGEKLFF. In nucleotides, the CDR3 is TGTGCCAGCAGTGGACAGGGGCTGGACGTTGGTGAAAAACTGTTTTTT.

This clone was seen a handful of times. The chain carries TRBV19 and TRBJ1-2; D might be TRBD1 (6 bases). V lost 6 bases and J 8 bases, leaving 19 bases between the germline ends. The V gene's germline CDR1 is LNHDA and CDR2 SQIVND (reference sequence). The CDR3 is made up of 14 amino acids. The CDR3 DNA sequence: TGTGCCAGTAGCTCGACAGGACTTTTAGGGGGCTACACCTTC. Amino acid sequence: CASSSTGLLGGYTF.

As for this clone: Distinct nucleotide sequences in the sample also encode this CDR3. V and J are TRBV7-2 and TRBJ2-7; D not certain. V dropped 7 bases and J dropped 4 bases, with 17 bases sitting between them. The germline V gene encodes CDR1 SGHTA and CDR2 FQGNSA. The CDR3 extends over 14 amino acids. This CDR3 is CASTQIGGKYEQYF. In DNA, the CDR3 is TGTGCCAGCACCCAAATAGGCGGCAAATACGAGCAGTACTTC. Supplemented by reference TRBV7-2 and TRBJ2-7, the full variable domain reads GAGVSQSPSNKVTEKGKDVELRCDPISGHTALYWYRQSLGQGLEFLIYFQGNSAPDKSGLPSDRFSAERTGGSVSTLTIQRTQQEDSAVYLCASTQIGGKYEQYFGPGTRLTVT.